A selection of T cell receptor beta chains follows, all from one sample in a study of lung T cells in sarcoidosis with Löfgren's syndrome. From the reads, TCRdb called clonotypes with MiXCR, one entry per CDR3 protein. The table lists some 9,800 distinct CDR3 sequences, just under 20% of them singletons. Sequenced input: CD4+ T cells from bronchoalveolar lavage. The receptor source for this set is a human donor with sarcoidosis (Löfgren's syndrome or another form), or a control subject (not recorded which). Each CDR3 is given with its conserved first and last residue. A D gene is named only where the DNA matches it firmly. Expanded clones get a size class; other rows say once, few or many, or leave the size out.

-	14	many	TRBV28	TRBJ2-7	CASRTGTGIGKQYF	TGTGCCAGCAGGACCGGGACGGGCATCGGGAAACAGTACTTC
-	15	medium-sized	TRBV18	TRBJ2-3	CASSPRGTSTDTQYF	TGTGCCAGCTCACCGAGGGGGACCAGCACAGATACGCAGTATTTT
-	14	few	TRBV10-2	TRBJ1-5	CASSEEAVGQPQHF	TGCGCCAGCAGTGAAGAGGCAGTCGGTCAGCCCCAGCATTTT
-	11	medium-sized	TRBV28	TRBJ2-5	CASSFQETQYF	TGTGCCAGCAGTTTCCAAGAGACCCAGTACTTC
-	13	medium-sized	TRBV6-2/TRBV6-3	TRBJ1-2	CASSRGFNYGYTF	TGTGCCAGCAGTCGGGGGTTTAACTATGGCTACACCTTC
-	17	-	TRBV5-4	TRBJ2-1	CASSLDGGPGLNNEQFF	TGTGCCAGCAGCTTGGACGGGGGGCCGGGGTTGAACAATGAGCAGTTCTTC
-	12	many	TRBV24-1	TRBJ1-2	CATEVPPYGYTF	TGTGCCACCGAAGTCCCTCCCTATGGCTACACCTTC
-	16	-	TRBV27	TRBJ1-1	CASSLNQGGANTEASF	TGTGCCAGCAGCCTGAACCAGGGTGGCGCGAACACTGAAGCTTCCTTT
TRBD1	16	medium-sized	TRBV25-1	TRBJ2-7	CASSESRTGEVGEQYF	TGTGCCAGCAGTGAATCTCGGACAGGGGAGGTAGGCGAGCAGTACTTC
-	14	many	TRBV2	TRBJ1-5	CASSERWGAQPQHF	TGTGCCAGCAGTGAAAGGTGGGGCGCTCAGCCCCAGCATTTT
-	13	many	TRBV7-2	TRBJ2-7	CASSPPRRYEQYF	TGTGCCAGCAGCCCACCCCGAAGGTACGAGCAGTACTTC
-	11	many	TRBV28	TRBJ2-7	CASSLSGEQYF	TGTGCCAGCAGTTTATCAGGCGAGCAGTACTTC
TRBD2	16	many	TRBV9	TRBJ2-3	CASSPGGGYSTDTQYF	TGTGCCAGCAGCCCCGGCGGGGGGTATAGCACAGATACGCAGTATTTT
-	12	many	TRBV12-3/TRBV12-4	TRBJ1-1	CASSLASGKAFF	TGTGCCAGCAGTTTAGCGTCCGGTAAAGCTTTCTTT
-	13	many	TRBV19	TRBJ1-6	CASSLNTNSPLHF	TGTGCCAGTAGTTTGAATACGAATTCACCCCTCCACTTT
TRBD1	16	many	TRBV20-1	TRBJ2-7	CSASDPNRDRNYEQYF	TGCAGTGCTAGTGATCCGAACCGGGACAGGAATTACGAGCAGTACTTC
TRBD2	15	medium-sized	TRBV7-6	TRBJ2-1	CASSLALAGYNEQFF	TGTGCCAGCAGCTTAGCGCTAGCGGGCTACAATGAGCAGTTCTTC
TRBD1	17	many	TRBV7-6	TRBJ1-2	CASSLGGTQGRSYGYTF	TGTGCCAGCAGCTTAGGTGGGACACAGGGGAGGAGCTATGGCTACACCTTC
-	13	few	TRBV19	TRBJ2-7	CASSPPGAVEQYF	TGTGCCAGTAGTCCTCCAGGGGCCGTGGAGCAGTACTTC
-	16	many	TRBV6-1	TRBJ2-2	CASSEGWGGHTGELFF	TGTGCCAGCAGTGAAGGATGGGGGGGCCATACCGGGGAGCTGTTTTTT
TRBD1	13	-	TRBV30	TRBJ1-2	CAWSLNTGVGCTF	TGTGCCTGGAGTTTAAACACAGGGGTTGGCTGCACCTTC
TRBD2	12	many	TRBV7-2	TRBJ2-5	CASSLSGSGVFF	TGTGCCAGCAGCTTGAGCGGGAGCGGGGTATTCTTC
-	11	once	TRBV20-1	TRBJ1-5	CSANRVDTQHF	TGCAGTGCGAACAGGGTAGATACGCAGCATTTT
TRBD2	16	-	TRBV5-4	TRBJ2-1	CASTMGGTPKSNEQFF	TGTGCCAGCACCATGGGGGGGACTCCTAAGTCCAATGAGCAGTTCTTC
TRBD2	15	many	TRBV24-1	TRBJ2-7	CATSDGGGPLYEQYF	TGTGCCACCAGTGATGGGGGAGGGCCCCTCTACGAGCAGTACTTC
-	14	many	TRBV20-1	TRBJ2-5	CSAPGPPRKFTQYF	TGCAGTGCACCGGGACCCCCCCGCAAATTTACCCAGTACTTC
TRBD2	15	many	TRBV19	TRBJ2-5	CATNTSSGGGETQYF	TGTGCCACCAACACCTCTAGCGGGGGAGGGGAGACCCAGTACTTC